These 21 T cell receptor beta chains share one sample of origin, sequenced in a study of cytomegalovirus exposure and HLA in healthy donors. Use of 60 Vbeta and 13 Jbeta primers characterized the PCR. Sequencing was performed with immunoSEQ multiplex PCR; in TCRdb, only in-frame clones are kept and a portion is missing. This table holds approximately 220,000 clones, 76% found once. Sequenced input: PBMCs. These receptors all come from a man aged 18 to 35 in good health and CMV-seronegative.

The count of this clone is one. This chain links TRBV2 with TRBJ2-7; D perhaps matches TRBD1 (5 bases). The CDR3 consists of 15 residues. V was clipped by 3 bases and J by 0 bases, with 12 bases between them. The germline V gene encodes CDR1 SNHLY and CDR2 FYNNEI. Here the CDR3 DNA reads TGTGCCAGCAGTGACTCTGAGACAGTCTCCTACGAGCAGTACTTC. Amino acid sequence: CASSDSETVSYEQYF.

The J gene is TRBJ1-1, the V gene TRBV9; D not certain. CDR1 is SGDLS and CDR2 is YYNGEE in the germline V gene. CDR3 size: 15 residues. V shed 0 bases and J shed 1 base, with 10 bases lying between them. In nucleotides, the CDR3 is TGTGCCAGCAGCGTAGTGAGTGGTGGGAACACTGAAGCTTTCTTT. It translates to CASSVVSGGNTEAFF. The entire variable domain, with the rest obtained from reference TRBV9 and TRBJ1-1, is as follows: DSGVTQTPKHLITATGQRVTLRCSPRSGDLSVYWYQQSLDQGLQFLIQYYNGEERAKGNILERFSAQQFPDLHSELNLSSLELGDSALYFCASSVVSGGNTEAFFGQGTRLTVV.

This chain links TRBV5-6 with TRBJ2-7, with 7 bases lining up with TRBD2. This CDR3 has 14 residues. Germline CDR1 is SGHDT and CDR2 is YYEEEE. V lost 6 bases, J lost 5 bases, and 11 bases stayed unmatched. CDR3 DNA sequence: TGTGCCAGCATACAGAAGGGAGGGAGGAACGAGCAGTACTTC. Translation gives CASIQKGGRNEQYF.

V and J are TRBV2 and TRBJ2-5; 8 nucleotides align to TRBD1. This CDR3 is built from 12 residues. Germline CDR1 SNHLY, CDR2 FYNNEI. V lost 10 bases to trimming and J lost 4 bases; unmatched junction nucleotides: 5. The CDR3 nucleotides read TGTGCCACCCAGGGGGCGCGAGAGACCCAGTACTTC. Residues: CATQGARETQYF.

This clone has just a few counts. The chain links TRBV2 to TRBJ2-3; 7 bases align to TRBD2. With 1 base clipped from V and 5 bases from J, the junction kept 3 bases outside the gene matches. This CDR3 comprises 14 residues. The V gene's germline CDR1 is SNHLY and CDR2 FYNNEI. The CDR3 loop is CASSEEVAGDTQYF. The CDR3 DNA is TGTGCCAGCAGTGAAGAGGTAGCGGGAGATACGCAGTATTTT.

The rearrangement links TRBV4-1 to TRBJ2-5; D perhaps matches TRBD2 (6 bases). With the DNA end fitting TRBJ2-7 better, the J assignment may be wrong. The CDR3 length is 15 residues. Germline CDR1 reads MGHRA; CDR2 reads YSYEKL. The CDR3 is CASSQARGLAREQYF. The CDR3, as DNA: TGCGCCAGCAGCCAAGCCCGAGGGCTAGCGCGCGAGCAGTACTTC.

The count of this clone is one. The J gene is TRBJ1-1, the V gene TRBV25-1, with 7 bases aligning to TRBD1. V was pared by 3 bases and J by 4 bases, with 17 bases of the junction left unmatched. Germline V CDR1 and CDR2: MGHDK, SYGVNS. This CDR3 has 18 amino acids. In nucleotides, the CDR3 is TGTGCCAGCAGTGATGACCCGGGATGGAGGGGGCGACGCACTGAAGCTTTCTTT. This codes for CASSDDPGWRGRRTEAFF.

This chain uses TRBV4-1 with TRBJ2-1; TRBD2 matches at 11 bases. The junction had 3 bases not matched to a gene; V was cut back by 2 bases and J by 9 bases. This CDR3 has 14 amino acids. The germline V gene has CDR1 MGHRA and CDR2 YSYEKL. CDR3 bases: TGCGCCAGCAGCCAAACTAGCGGGAGTTTTGAGCAGTTCTTC. The encoded protein is CASSQTSGSFEQFF.

The V call is TRBV27, the J call TRBJ2-1; D is undetermined. Germline lookup yields CDR1 MNHEY and CDR2 SMNVEV (reference sequence). Trimming stripped 6 bases from V and 9 bases from J, with 24 bases between. The CDR3 has 16 residues. In DNA form, the CDR3 reads TGTGCCAGCAGCCCCCCCCCGGGTCTAATCACGGGTGAGCAGTTCTTC. Translation gives CASSPPPGLITGEQFF.

The rearrangement joins TRBV5-1 to TRBJ2-3, with D hard to call. The V gene's germline CDR1 is SGHRS and CDR2 YFSETQ. CDR3 length equals 15 residues. V was cut by 0 bases and J by 1 base, with 9 bases left in between. CDR3 bases: TGCGCCAGCAGCTTGGCGACTGGCGGCACAGATACGCAGTATTTT. This encodes CASSLATGGTDTQYF.

Worth noting for this clone: This specimen includes other DNA sequences encoding the same CDR3. V gene TRBV6-5 combines with J gene TRBJ1-2; 8 nucleotides line up with TRBD1. V was clipped by 4 bases and J by 4 bases; unmatched bases: 5. The CDR3 is 14 amino acids. Looked up from germline, CDR1 is MNHEY and CDR2 is SVGAGI. The CDR3 DNA reads TGTGCCAGCAGTTCCCGACAGGGGAGCTATGGCTACACCTTC. The encoded protein is CASSSRQGSYGYTF.

This clone was seen only once. The chain has TRBV28 and TRBJ2-2; D is uncertain. V lost 4 bases and J 3 bases, leaving 18 bases between the germline ends. The CDR3 totals 17 residues. The V gene's germline CDR1 is MDHEN and CDR2 SYDVKM. DNA of the CDR3: TGTGCCAGCAGTTCGCGTCTCGGGTTTGCGTACACCGGGGAGCTGTTTTTT. Translated: CASSSRLGFAYTGELFF.

A few counts support this clone. The J gene is TRBJ2-3, the V gene TRBV7-8, with 7 nucleotides matching TRBD2. CDR3 length equals 16 residues. Germline loops: CDR1 SGHVS, CDR2 FQNEAQ. V trimming: 1 base; J trimming: 4 bases; junction bases outside the gene matches: 8. The DNA for the CDR3 is TGTGCCAGCAGCTTAGGAGCGCCCCGGGGGGCAGATACGCAGTATTTT. This encodes CASSLGAPRGADTQYF.

J is TRBJ1-1 and V is TRBV19; 7 bases fit TRBD1. V shed 5 bases, J shed 0 bases, and the junction held 9 bases outside the gene matches. This CDR3 comprises 16 residues. Germline V CDR1 and CDR2: LNHDA, SQIVND (reference sequence). Here the CDR3 reads CASSSRQGPLNTEAFF. CDR3 bases: TGTGCCAGTAGTTCCCGACAGGGCCCTCTGAACACTGAAGCTTTCTTT.

Comments on this clone: Other DNA sequences in the same sample also yield this CDR3. V and J are TRBV4-1 and TRBJ2-5; D remains ambiguous. The germline V and J ends were trimmed by 0 bases and 4 bases, with 9 bases remaining between them. This CDR3 comprises 14 residues. CDR1 MGHRA and CDR2 YSYEKL come from the germline V gene. The CDR3 nucleotides are TGCGCCAGCAGCCAAGATCGGGTGAGAGAGACCCAGTACTTC. Translating gives CASSQDRVRETQYF.

The V call is TRBV6-1, the J call TRBJ1-2; D gene uncertain. The CDR3 totals 14 residues. Trimming left V 0 bases short and J 4 bases short, with 9 bases between. Germline values: CDR1 MNHNS, CDR2 SASEGT. The CDR3: CASSEAAGIYGYTF. In nucleotides, the CDR3 is TGTGCCAGCAGTGAAGCGGCGGGGATCTATGGCTACACCTTC.

CDR3 DNA sequence: TGCGCCAGCAGCTTGGGGGGACAGGGTAGTGCTGGGGCCAACGTCCTGACTTTC. It yields the protein CASSLGGQGSAGANVLTF. V and J are TRBV5-1 and TRBJ2-6; the match to TRBD1 covers 9 bases. Germline CDR1 SGHRS, CDR2 YFSETQ. This CDR3 contains 18 residues. Germline trimming cut 0 bases from V and 2 bases from J; bases unmatched to any gene: 6. The full variable domain, in which reference TRBV5-1 and TRBJ2-6 provide the parts outside the CDR3, is KAGVTQTPRYLIKTRGQQVTLSCSPISGHRSVSWYQQTPGQGLQFLFEYFSETQRNKGNFPGRFSGRQFSNSRSEMNVSTLELGDSALYLCASSLGGQGSAGANVLTFGAGSRLTVL.

The rearrangement uses TRBV6-1 and TRBJ1-4; TRBD1 matches at 7 bases. There are 15 residues in the CDR3. V trimming: 10 bases; J trimming: 8 bases; junction bases outside the gene matches: 16. Germline V gene lookup returns CDR1 MNHNS and CDR2 SASEGT. CDR3 DNA: TGTGCCACCACCTCATTTGAGGGGGCTTGGGAAAAACTGTTTTTT. The encoded protein is CATTSFEGAWEKLFF.

This sequence joins TRBV28 and TRBJ1-2, with 8 positions matching TRBD1. Germline V lookup: CDR1 MDHEN, CDR2 SYDVKM. After removal of 7 bases from V and 4 bases from J, the junction contained 5 bases not matched to a gene. This CDR3 has 13 residues. Here the CDR3 DNA reads TGTGCCAGCATAGGAGGGACAGGCTATGGCTACACCTTC. Translating gives CASIGGTGYGYTF.

About this clone: This CDR3 is also generated by other DNA sequences in the sample. The chain employs TRBV14 and TRBJ1-2; perhaps TRBD1 as D (5 bases). This CDR3 has 13 amino acids. V was clipped by 1 base and J by 4 bases, with 7 bases between them. CDR1 is SGHDN, CDR2 FVKESK, per germline. CDR3 region: CASSQGRGYGYTF. DNA for the CDR3: TGTGCCAGCAGCCAAGGGAGGGGCTATGGCTACACCTTC.

This clone was observed a few times. This chain uses TRBV2 with TRBJ2-3; 8 bases are shared with TRBD2. The CDR3 totals 15 residues. V lost 4 bases, J lost 6 bases, and 9 bases stayed unmatched. Germline CDR1 is SNHLY and CDR2 is FYNNEI. This chain's CDR3 is CASSVGLAGGDTQYF. The CDR3 DNA reads TGTGCCAGCAGTGTCGGCCTAGCGGGTGGGGATACGCAGTATTTT.